A selection of T cell receptor beta chains follows, all from one sample in a study of T cells after yellow fever vaccination. From the 5' RACE reads, TCRdb called clonotypes with MiXCR, one entry per CDR3 protein. This table has about 230,000 distinct CDR3 sequences, less than 7.5% appearing once. The source material was CD4+ T cells sorted from PBMCs, sampled on the day of the yellow fever booster vaccination. The receptors were sampled from a man aged 25 to 40 who received the YFV17D yellow fever vaccine. Each CDR3 is given without its conserved first and last residue.

V	J	CDR3
TRBV27	TRBJ2-1	ASSPASSSGRWNEQF
TRBV5-1	TRBJ2-1	ASSLGDRVLRNEQF
TRBV7-2	TRBJ2-7	ASSLSAIYEQY
TRBV3-1	TRBJ2-7	ASSPEAGGGTKQY
TRBV10-3	TRBJ2-1	AISKPGLRAYNEQF
TRBV3-1	TRBJ2-5	ASSQYRGQETQY
TRBV11-2	TRBJ2-3	ASSFLNLVGLGGTDTQY
TRBV7-8	TRBJ1-1	ASSLAGTMNTEAF
TRBV29-1	TRBJ2-5	SSAEGSGFGETQY
TRBV20-1	TRBJ2-1	SARDDRTSGYNEQF
TRBV6-5	TRBJ2-6	ASSPGEGRTGANVLT
TRBV7-2	TRBJ2-5	ASSQALGQETQY
TRBV19	TRBJ2-5	ASSTPLGTQETQY
TRBV7-2	TRBJ2-1	ASSLAAGVSSYNEQF
TRBV6-1	TRBJ1-3	ASRLGQGRNTIY
TRBV3-1	TRBJ2-1	ASSQDQREGRATGHSIYNEQF
TRBV7-2	TRBJ1-6	ASSLQGRDNSPLH
TRBV6-1	TRBJ2-3	ASRGTLAGTDTQY
TRBV12-3/TRBV12-4	TRBJ2-1	ASSFRGLNEQF
TRBV6-1	TRBJ2-7	ASSPQTGLEQY
TRBV20-1	TRBJ1-2	SARDSNGGAYGYT
TRBV30	TRBJ2-2	AWSSGRGWAGELF
TRBV5-1	TRBJ2-7	ASSFLVGESEQY
TRBV7-2	TRBJ2-3	ASSSVRSGDTDTQY
TRBV6-6	TRBJ2-7	ASSYETAYEQY
TRBV7-2	TRBJ2-7	ASSLLSGKGYEQY
TRBV5-6	TRBJ1-5	ASSGGGAGSNQPQH
TRBV12-3/TRBV12-4	TRBJ2-1	ASSFSSGRYNEQF
TRBV21-1	TRBJ2-2	ASSMRAGGNTGELF
TRBV2	TRBJ2-4	ASTRLAKNIQY
TRBV10-3	TRBJ2-2	AISETGQENTGELF
TRBV5-1	TRBJ2-7	ASSTRTGGYEQY
TRBV9	TRBJ2-5	ASSVGGGRETQY
TRBV6-5	TRBJ1-1	ASIMTVNTEAF
TRBV27	TRBJ2-3	ASSLYGLAGRSADTQY
TRBV28	TRBJ2-1	ASSHGGSSYNEQF
TRBV7-2	TRBJ1-5	ASSLVQGGNQPQH
TRBV20-1	TRBJ2-7	SATRPMLSDEQY
TRBV12-3/TRBV12-4	TRBJ2-3	ASSFRGVRTDTQY
TRBV18	TRBJ2-7	ASSQPNSYEQY
TRBV20-1	TRBJ2-5	SVVPAGQETQY
TRBV20-1	TRBJ2-7	SATSGSRDEQY
TRBV5-1	TRBJ2-1	ASSSRDPGYNEQF
TRBV28	TRBJ1-1	ASSPIGSQRGTEAF
TRBV4-3	TRBJ2-1	ASSQDTGIEQF
TRBV11-2	TRBJ2-7	ASSPTYAGTRSYEQY
TRBV28	TRBJ1-2	ASGGGQRIYGYT
TRBV15	TRBJ2-7	ATSRVGSGEEQY